This T cell receptor beta chain was sequenced for a study of blood T cells in healthy people across ages. Study information: Roughly one uniquely barcoded beta molecule per two T cells was captured.

Healthy Russian Caucasian donors spanned ages roughly 6 to 100 years. CDR1 is SGHDT and CDR2 is YYEEEE in the germline V gene. The CDR3 runs to 13 residues. Trimming removed 3 bases at V and 3 bases at J, with 8 bases between. A second PCR of 7 to 11 cycles used a sample-barcoded 5' primer and a J-beta primer mix. TCRdb analysed the 5' RACE reads with MiXCR anew, one entry per CDR3 protein. Found here are around 670,000 distinct CDR3 sequences, approximately 30% of them singletons; the top ten hold 15% to 19%. This clonotype was found a few times. The sequence came from a woman older than 75 in good health. The source material was blood. The chain is built from TRBV5-6 and TRBJ2-3; no reliable D call. The CDR3 region has the DNA TGTGCCAGCAGCTCCACTGAAACAGATACGCAGTATTTT. Amino acid sequence: CASSSTETDTQYF. Complete variable domain (other parts from reference TRBV5-6 and TRBJ2-3): DAGVTQSPTHLIKTRGQQVTLRCSPKSGHDTVSWYQQALGQGPQFIFQYYEEEERQRGNFPDRFSGHQFPNYSSELNVNALLLGDSALYLCASSSTETDTQYFGPGTRLTVL.